The sequence of this TCR beta chain was determined in a study of T cells after yellow fever vaccination. Overall study: The authors prepared low-cell-number fractions using SMART-Seq v4 Ultra Low Input. Points from the study as a whole: Once the booster was given, most primary-vaccination clones reappeared, at approximately 97% for CD4 and approximately 88% for CD8.

This clonotype was observed a handful of times. Its antigen is still unknown. The CDR3 consists of 15 residues. The germline V gene has CDR1 ENHRY and CDR2 SYGVKD. Trimming took 2 bases from V and 4 from J, leaving 15 bases between them. In TCRdb, the 5' RACE reads were re-called with MiXCR into one record per CDR3 protein. The sample shows hundreds of thousands of distinct CDR3 sequences, 9% to 15% of them seen only once. The chain couples TRBV10-3 to TRBJ2-7; possible D gene TRBD2, 5 bases. The sequencing here drew on PBMCs, taken on the day of the yellow fever booster vaccination. The sequence derives from a man aged 25-45 years who received the YFV17D yellow fever vaccine. The CDR3 region is CAISEEELVGYEQYF. The CDR3 DNA reads TGTGCCATCAGTGAGGAGGAACTAGTCGGGTACGAGCAGTACTTC.